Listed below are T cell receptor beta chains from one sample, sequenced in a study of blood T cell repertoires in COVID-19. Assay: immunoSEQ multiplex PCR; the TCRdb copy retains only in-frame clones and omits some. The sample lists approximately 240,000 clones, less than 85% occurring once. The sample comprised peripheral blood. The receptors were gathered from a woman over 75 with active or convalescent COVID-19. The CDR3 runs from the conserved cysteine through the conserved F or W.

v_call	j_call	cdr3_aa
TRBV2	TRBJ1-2	CASADRTNGYTF
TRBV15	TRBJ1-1	CATSRNRASTEAFF
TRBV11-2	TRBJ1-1	CASSPLAGEAFF
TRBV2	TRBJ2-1	CASSEWADSYNEQFF
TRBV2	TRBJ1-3	CASSERQARNTIYF
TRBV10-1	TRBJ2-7	CASSEAGSLGEQYF
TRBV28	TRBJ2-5	CASRASGGQETQYF
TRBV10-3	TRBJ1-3	CAISRTGSSGNTIYF
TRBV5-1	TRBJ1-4	CASSRKPAGTGGYEKLFF
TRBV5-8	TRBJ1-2	CASSLGSYGYTF
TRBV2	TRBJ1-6	CASSEYGQGGNSPLHF
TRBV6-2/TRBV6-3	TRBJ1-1	CASSYSRTDTEAFF
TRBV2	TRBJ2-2	CAGGRARGNTGELFF
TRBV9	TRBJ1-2	CASSVASDTFGYTF
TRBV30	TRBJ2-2	CACTGLAGDYTGELFF